This T cell receptor (beta chain) appears in the sequencing data of a study of blood T cell repertoires in COVID-19 (dated by TCRdb to 2018 to 2020). Context from the whole study: Collaborator samples came from the United States, Italy and Spain and covered acute and convalescent phases of COVID-19. A de-identified subject ID, COVID-19 status, age in years and sex were almost always included in the sample metadata. The repertoires were released in a freely available public database meant as a resource for research on the immune response to SARS-CoV-2. The samples were drawn from the first 160 participants of the ongoing ImmuneRACE study and from more than 1,000 subjects provided by 6 global collaborators. HLA class I and class II types, where available, came from metadata supplied by the sample provider rather than from assay-based typing. The material from the prospective study consisted of cDNA or gDNA derived from T cells, B-cell-depleted T cells, or PBMCs. Deeply sampled blood TCRbeta repertoires from subjects exposed to, actively infected with, or recovered from COVID-19 were included in the dataset. Results and caveats for the whole study, not just this receptor: The amount of clinical and demographic metadata varied by source and participant and was provided uncurated.

There are 17 amino acids in the CDR3, from cysteine to phenylalanine inclusive. Only the CDR3 DNA stays, 51 bases, in frame from base 1. Taken from the germline V gene (reference sequence), the CDR1 and CDR2 loops are GTSNPN and SVGIG. Trimming removed 1 base from V and 4 bases from J, leaving 20 bases between the germline ends. The immunoSEQ Assay, a bias-controlled multiplex PCR, was used to amplify TCRbeta CDR3 regions from genomic DNA. In the original analysis: Within the assay, amplification of reference gene primers was used to estimate how many nucleated cells each sample contained. To quantify the absolute abundance of each unique TCRbeta CDR3 rearrangement, sequence reads were collapsed and filtered. Productive Simpson clonality was computed per sample as the square root of Simpson's diversity index over productive rearrangements. TCRdb stores this immuneACCESS table with in-frame sequences only. Part of the clones is absent; in the studies checked, under half of the shortfall reflects unresolved V genes, and no reason is known for the rest. V, J and clone size are those of that table, while D and trimming were read from the DNA. This sample holds some 270,000 clones; roughly 89% were observed only once. 1.7% of the sample is in the top ten clones.

Participants in the prospective study were aged about 18 to 90 years, lived in about two dozen United States geographic areas, and enrolled through a virtual design. In the prospective study, participants were assigned to cohorts based on the clinical history participants reported in a screening survey and a study questionnaire. Recovered participants in ImmuneRACE Cohort 3 were defined as having two consecutive negative NP/OP PCR tests, clearance from a healthcare professional, or resolution of symptoms. Mobile phlebotomists in the prospective study collected whole blood, serum and a nasopharyngeal or oropharyngeal swab from every participant. Prospective study participants could optionally give additional blood draws and questionnaires over an approximately two-month period. Before DNA extraction, prospective study blood samples were shipped either frozen or at room temperature. A remark on this clone: Its antigen specificity is not known. It has no much larger one-base neighbor in the sample; base qualities were not kept.

Material for sequencing was PBMCs or T cells enriched from blood (not recorded which). The receptor comes from a middle-aged woman who had recovered from COVID-19. The chain was built from TRBV30 and TRBJ1-5; a tentative D match to TRBD1 spans 5 bases. The CDR3 protein: CAWSARWGEGKNQPQHF. The DNA sequence follows: TGTGCCTGGAGTGCGCGTTGGGGGGAGGGGAAAAATCAGCCCCAGCATTTT.